This TCR beta chain stems from a study of cytomegalovirus exposure and HLA in healthy donors (dated by TCRdb to the late 2010s). With respect to the entire study: In an earlier analysis of roughly 590 of the donors, 250 to 350 Gb of sequence data and 90 million to 120 million unique TCR beta sequences from about 180 million T cells were reported. HLA typing covered class I and class II loci at four-digit resolution. A later analysis re-examined previously published TCR beta repertoires from around 670 donors and added high-resolution HLA genotyping to investigate patterns of TCR occurrence. Donor age, sex, ethnicity and CMV serostatus were compiled together with the repertoire data. Among the 398 genotyped donors, around 79% belonged to the genetic ancestry cluster associated with self-reported Caucasian donors. Among approximately 370 genotyped donors of the cohort, an average of approximately 220,000 unique TCR beta nucleotide sequences was sequenced per donor, of which about 19% were non-productive. The study aimed to test whether cataloging public T cell receptors could reveal signatures of past pathogen exposure. An earlier analysis of approximately 580 of the donors used high-throughput TCR beta sequencing to judge whether each TCR beta V gene segment behaved as functional or pseudogenic. Four to six DR-DQ haplotypes were handled as single units for association and clustering, since linkage in the cohort was strong. All discovery cohort repertoires had been generated using a single sequencing platform. A separate validation cohort of over a hundred different subjects was used in addition to the roughly 700-subject first cohort. Around 320 gigabases of sequencing data and 70 million to 100 million unique TCR sequences were included in an early release covering about 700 HLA-typed donors. In a later genetic analysis, genome-wide SNP genotypes for about three fifths of the 666 donors were used, and that subset was treated as a discovery cohort. The T cell repertoires of 700 or so subjects were profiled by immunosequencing and related to cytomegalovirus serostatus. In the later analysis, no new phenotypic data were used to find candidate immune exposures; instead, reliance was placed on TCR beta sequences and their occurrence across donors. Typing coverage varied by locus: about 620-640 donors for A, B, C, DRB1 and DQB1; approximately 500 for DQA1; nearly 610 for DPA1; roughly 450 for DPB1. To predict cytomegalovirus infection status, the study brought together high-throughput TCR immunosequencing, statistical association of individual TCRs with disease status, and machine learning.

The sample holds a few counts of this clone. Its recognized antigen is unknown. No much larger clone is present one base from it, and per-base qualities are unavailable. Overall study outcomes, separate from this receptor: In a later analysis, TCR association rates were found to vary across HLA loci, with the most associated TCRs seen for DRB1 alleles and the fewest for HLA-C alleles. Presence/absence analyses assumed roughly uniform sequencing depth across donors, an assumption that may not hold. V-gene and J-gene trimming of TCR beta chains was associated with a missense DCLRE1C variant in a later genetic analysis, and the association was replicated in an independent cohort. The classifier was reported to diagnose cytomegalovirus status with high specificity and sensitivity in both the original cohort and the validation cohort. In an earlier analysis of some 500 of the donors, most TCR beta V segments appeared in productive rearrangements about 90% or about 30% of the time, broadly matching IMGT annotations. HLA typing was unavailable for some donors at each locus, so association tests used only the typed subset. Some 15 rarely observed V segments, including chromosome 9 orphons, were excluded from the earlier analysis of about 600 of the donors because counts were too low. Strong co-occurrence of HLA alleles, especially DR and DQ, made assigning TCR associations to individual alleles difficult. Some IMGT-functional V segments, including TRBV6-2 and TRBV6-3, could not be told apart with the 87-base-pair reads, so those segments were excluded. The study gave a list of 150 to 200 TCR beta chains associated with cytomegalovirus. Compared with the approximately 720-donor mean, donors in an Asian-associated ancestry cluster had fewer N-insertions in productive TCRs, according to a later genetic analysis. In a later analysis, 15,000 to 20,000 TCR beta sequences were associated with specific HLA alleles at a false discovery rate of 0.05. A few of the identified cytomegalovirus-associated TCR beta chains were confirmed in vitro to be specific for cytomegalovirus antigens. Most TCR sequences were observed very rarely across donors, whereas some public TCRs were present in many individuals. Several of the top co-occurrence clusters appeared to be linked to parvovirus B19, influenza, CMV and Epstein-Barr virus, according to a later analysis. A further reported finding was that TCR beta sequences accurately predicted the HLA-A and HLA-B alleles for most subjects in the first cohort. A later analysis found that most CMV-associated TCR beta chains appeared HLA-restricted, with HLA associations seemingly driven largely by CMV exposure. The cohort was sequenced for TCR beta chains only, and without alpha or paired-chain data the features that could be detected were limited. A later analysis found that HLA-associated TCR beta chains were more clonally expanded and had lower generation probabilities than equally common non-associated chains. Immune exposure information for the cohort was limited to CMV serostatus. The authors suggested that the approach could potentially be extended to other disease states and immunological phenotypes. Correlated functional status among segregating V segments might be attributable to linkage disequilibrium, but an unknown experimental factor could not be ruled out. A group of highly shared sequence variants was considered likely to be a technical artifact of the sequencing pipeline.

The library was made by the immunoSEQ multiplex PCR assay. The multiplex PCR relied on a mix of 60 forward primers for TCR Vbeta segments and 13 reverse primers for TCR Jbeta segments. A multiplex PCR assay on genomic DNA amplified the CDR3 region of rearranged TCR beta genes. Amplified TCR beta libraries were sequenced as 87-base-pair reads on the Illumina HiSeq System. The authors' pipeline ran thus. In a later analysis, roughly 80 million unique TCR beta chains were counted across the 500 to 850 repertoires, and approximately 11 million of these chains were shared by at least two donors. To remove PCR and sequencing errors, raw reads were error-corrected and collapsed into unique sequences using a nearest-neighbor algorithm that merged closely related sequences. CDR3 sequences were aligned to IMGT reference sequences to assign V, D and J gene segments. For a sequence to be retained, at least a six-nucleotide match to both a V gene segment and a J gene segment was required. Rearrangements were classified as productive when the CDR3 lacked stop codons and remained in frame with V and J, and all other rearrangements were classified as non-productive. Following IMGT convention, CDR3 was defined as the stretch from the second conserved V-encoded cysteine up to the conserved J-encoded phenylalanine. The earlier analysis of some 580 of the donors excluded any sequence lacking an unambiguous match to a single V gene segment. An earlier analysis of some 500 of the donors classified V segments as functional when productive rearrangements were above 56.7% and as segregating when the standard deviation between donors was above 5%. To diagnose cytomegalovirus status from the catalog of TCR beta chain sequences, a statistical classification framework was built. In a later analysis, TCR nucleotide sequences were compared against IMGT/GENE-DB human TR gene sequences so that V and J genes could be assigned. In a later analysis, CDR3 sequences and most-parsimonious VDJ recombination scenarios were assigned using the TCRdist pipeline. A later analysis defined each TCR beta chain by its CDR3 amino acid sequence plus V-gene family, and excluded reads lacking a unique V-gene family. A later analysis removed 550 to 700 highly shared, low-generation-probability nucleotide sequences to deal with suspected cross-contamination and a sequencing artifact. In a later analysis, a clonal expansion index was calculated for each public chain from normalized within-repertoire ranks of inferred template counts. In a later analysis, generation probabilities were computed with a VDJ recombination model fitted to out-of-frame rearrangements, and the resulting probabilities were checked against IGoR. In a later analysis, TCR-TCR, TCR-HLA and TCR-CMV co-occurrence was scored with hypergeometric tests, and a repertoire-size bias correction was applied to TCR pairs. A later analysis estimated false discovery rates by permuting HLA or CMV assignments 20 times. A later analysis grouped co-occurring TCRs with DBSCAN, adding TCRdist sequence similarity when clustering within HLA-allele-positive subsets. Repertoires with fewer than 30,000 or more than 120,000 public chains, plus five repertoires with anomalous nucleotide sharing, were excluded from co-occurrence clustering. TCRdb carries this immuneACCESS record with in-frame sequences only. Its versions omit some clonotypes, under half of them owing to an unresolved V gene in the studies checked, with the rest unexplained. The V and J calls and clone size come from that table; D and trimming were worked out from the DNA. The table for this sample lists fewer than 200,000 clones; 82% of them were counted only once. About 0.98% of the sample is in the top ten clones.

The cohort was made up of roughly 670 healthy bone marrow donors. At the time of sampling, all cohort members were nominally healthy, though unrecorded immune exposures were likely present. The donor tested CMV seropositive and was one of the 289 seropositive cohort members. A peripheral blood sample was provided by each donor, and peripheral blood mononuclear cells were used for TCR beta sequencing. Genomic DNA extraction from the blood cell samples was performed with the Qiagen DNeasy Blood Extraction Kit. At the junction V is shortened by 3 bases and J by 2 bases; bases outside the gene matches: 3. The germline V gene (reference sequence) specifies WNHNN as CDR1 and SYGVQD as CDR2. The CDR3 runs 14 amino acids, cysteine and phenylalanine included. The kept DNA is CDR3 alone, 42 bases in frame from the first base.

The sequencing sample was made of PBMCs. The receptor was isolated from a girl aged 2-9 years in good health and CMV-seropositive. The sequence joins TRBV10-1 to TRBJ2-7; 8 nucleotides in the junction match TRBD1. The nucleotide sequence is TGCGCCAGCAGTGAACAGGGGGGAACCTACGAGCAGTACTTC. The translation is CASSEQGGTYEQYF.